The 32 T cell receptor beta chains listed next were all sequenced from one sample in a study of technical replicates of blood from a few donors. The data were produced by immunoSEQ multiplex PCR, yet TCRdb's version contains in-frame clones alone and is incomplete. The data contain 35,000 to 50,000 clones, 95% to 97% of them seen just once; the ten biggest clones take up around 0.35%. The sequenced sample consisted of T cells isolated from PBMCs. These receptors were obtained from a human donor in good health.

This clone was observed a single time. This chain uses TRBV4-3 with TRBJ1-4; D call uncertain. The CDR3 extends over 14 amino acids. The V gene lost 4 bases and the J gene lost 0 bases, with 6 bases spanning the gap. Germline V gene sequence: CDR1 LGHNA, CDR2 YSLEER. The CDR3 is CASSLNPTNEKLFF. CDR3 coding DNA: TGCGCCAGCAGCCTAAATCCAACTAATGAAAAACTGTTTTTT.

The V and J genes are TRBV15 and TRBJ2-5, with D perhaps TRBD2 (6 bases). Between the trimmed V and J ends, which lost 3 bases and 4 bases, there was a span of 15 bases. The germline CDR1 and CDR2 sequences are LNHNV and YYDKDF (reference sequence). The CDR3 consists of 15 residues. The CDR3 DNA follows: TGTGCCACCAGCAGCGAGACTAGTCTATCAGAGACCCAGTACTTC. Residues: CATSSETSLSETQYF.

V and J are TRBV10-2 and TRBJ1-1; perhaps TRBD1 as D (5 bases). V lost 0 bases to trimming and J lost 4 bases, with 12 bases between them. CDR1 and CDR2 (germline): WSHSY, SAAADI. This CDR3 has 15 amino acids. DNA for the CDR3: TGCGCCAGCAGTGAGTCCCAGGGTCTGGCCACTGAAGCTTTCTTT. This sequence encodes CASSESQGLATEAFF.

This sequence joins TRBV30 and TRBJ1-1, with D possibly being TRBD1 (6 bases). V was cut by 2 bases and J by 6 bases, with 13 bases left in between. Germline CDR1 and CDR2: GTSNPN and SVGIG (reference sequence). The CDR3 loop spans 13 amino acids. The CDR3 spells CAWSTGFGAEAFF. The CDR3 DNA follows: TGTGCCTGGAGTACAGGGTTTGGTGCTGAAGCTTTCTTT.

This chain connects TRBV4-2 to TRBJ1-2, with 9 nucleotides matching TRBD1. The V segment lost 6 bases and the J segment 7 bases; nucleotides outside the gene matches: 6. Germline CDR1 reads LGHNA; CDR2 reads YNFKEQ. The CDR3 has 13 amino acids. DNA of the CDR3: TGTGCCAGCAGTTTACAGGGGGCTGGTGGCTACACCTTC. Its translation: CASSLQGAGGYTF.

The rearrangement uses TRBV6-6 and TRBJ2-7; 9 bases fit TRBD1. The CDR3 covers 14 residues. Germline CDR1 is MNHNY and CDR2 is SVGAGI (reference sequence). Germline trimming cut 5 bases from V and 6 bases from J; bases unmatched to any gene: 8. CDR3 bases: TGTGCCAGCAGTCAGGGACAGGGTACGGCCGAGCAGTACTTC. Its protein is CASSQGQGTAEQYF.

V gene TRBV19 combines with J gene TRBJ1-5; no reliable D call. V lost 3 bases to trimming and J lost 9 bases, with 15 bases between them. Germline V gene lookup returns CDR1 LNHDA and CDR2 SQIVND (reference sequence). The length of the CDR3 is 14 residues. CDR3 region: CASSISDRAGPQHF. The CDR3 DNA follows: TGTGCCAGTAGTATTTCGGACCGCGCGGGGCCCCAGCATTTT.

The chain couples TRBV7-3 to TRBJ1-5; tentative D call: TRBD1 (6 bases). The V end lost 1 base, the J end lost 7 bases, and 11 bases lay between the germline ends. Germline V gene data show CDR1 as SGHTA and CDR2 as FQGTGA. There are 14 residues in the CDR3. The CDR3 DNA follows: TGTGCCAGCAGCTTAAAGGGGGAGGGACAGCCCCAGCATTTT. It translates to CASSLKGEGQPQHF.

The chain combines TRBV28 with TRBJ1-1; D is unclear. The CDR3 extends over 16 amino acids. Germline V gives CDR1 MDHEN, CDR2 SYDVKM. The V and J ends lost 5 bases and 7 bases respectively, with 23 bases between them. In DNA form, the CDR3 reads TGTGCCAGCAGTCCGTTATTCGACATCGTGGATAGTGAAGCTTTCTTT. Translation: CASSPLFDIVDSEAFF.

This chain links TRBV13 with TRBJ2-7; 10 bases align to TRBD2. The length of the CDR3 is 14 residues. Germline V gene lookup returns CDR1 PRHDT and CDR2 FYEKMQ (reference sequence). The J segment lost 7 bases and the V segment lost 3 bases, leaving 6 bases of the junction unmatched. The CDR3 bases are TGTGCCAGCAGCTTGAGCGGGAGGGCGGGGGAGCAGTACTTC. It encodes CASSLSGRAGEQYF.

The chain recombines TRBV19 with TRBJ1-2; 7 bases fit TRBD1. The CDR3 has 14 amino acids. V lost 1 base and J lost 4; bases outside the gene matches: 3. CDR1 LNHDA and CDR2 SQIVND come from the germline V gene (reference sequence). Here the CDR3 reads CASSIGTGGYGYTF. The DNA for the CDR3 is TGTGCCAGTAGTATAGGGACAGGAGGCTATGGCTACACCTTC.

The chain is built from TRBV4-1 and TRBJ1-1; D is possibly TRBD1 (6 bases). The V end was cut by 4 bases, the J end by 2 bases, with 11 bases between. The germline V gene has CDR1 MGHRA and CDR2 YSYEKL. The CDR3 has 14 residues. The CDR3 bases are TGCGCCAGCAGCCGGAAGGACAGTAACACTGAAGCTTTCTTT. This translates into CASSRKDSNTEAFF.

V is TRBV11-3 and J is TRBJ2-1; the D gene is possibly TRBD2 (5 bases). This CDR3 is built from 14 residues. Trimming took off 5 bases at V and 8 bases at J, with 16 bases between the two ends. CDR1 SGHNT and CDR2 YENEEA come from the germline V gene. The CDR3 protein is CASSRGIAFDEQFF. The CDR3 nucleotides read TGTGCCAGCAGCAGAGGGATTGCTTTTGATGAGCAGTTCTTC. The full variable domain, its missing parts supplied by reference TRBV11-3 and TRBJ2-1, is EAGVVQSPRYKIIEKKQPVAFWCNPISGHNTLYWYLQNLGQGPELLIRYENEEAVDDSQLPKDRFSAERLKGVDSTLKIQPAELGDSAVYLCASSRGIAFDEQFFGPGTRLTVL.

The chain joins TRBV29-1 to TRBJ1-1, with 7 bases aligning to TRBD1. The CDR3 has 16 residues. J lost 1 base, V lost 4 bases, and 12 bases had no gene match. Per the germline V gene, CDR1 is SQVTM and CDR2 is ANQGSEA. The CDR3 DNA sequence: TGCAGCGTTGTTAAGGACAGGTGGACTTCGAACACTGAAGCTTTCTTT. This gives the protein CSVVKDRWTSNTEAFF. Together with reference TRBV29-1 and TRBJ1-1, the CDR3 gives the full variable domain: SAVISQKPSRDICQRGTSLTIQCQVDSQVTMMFWYRQQPGQSLTLIATANQGSEATYESGFVIDKFPISRPNLTFSTLTVSNMSPEDSSIYLCSVVKDRWTSNTEAFFGQGTRLTVV.

The chain links TRBV25-1 to TRBJ1-1; 9 bases fit TRBD1. The junction had 9 bases not matched to a gene; V was cut back by 4 bases and J by 6 bases. Germline V CDR1 and CDR2: MGHDK, SYGVNS. The CDR3 is 15 amino acids. This CDR3 is CASSVLDRGLPEAFF. For the CDR3, the DNA is TGTGCCAGCAGTGTATTGGACAGGGGTCTGCCTGAAGCTTTCTTT.

This clone was observed a handful of times. The chain joins TRBV5-4 to TRBJ2-2; 10 bases map to TRBD1. The CDR3 is 16 residues long. J lost 2 bases, V lost 4 bases, and 5 bases had no gene match. Germline CDR1 reads SGHNT; CDR2 reads YYREEE (reference sequence). In DNA form, the CDR3 reads TGTGCCAGCAGCAAGACAGGGGGCGGAAACACCGGGGAGCTGTTTTTT. This encodes CASSKTGGGNTGELFF.

The V and J genes are TRBV7-8 and TRBJ1-4; D is unclear. The CDR3 has 18 residues. Trimming removed 0 bases at V and 0 bases at J, with 14 bases between. Germline values: CDR1 SGHVS, CDR2 FQNEAQ. Here the CDR3 reads CASSLARDYLTTNEKLFF. The DNA for the CDR3 is TGTGCCAGCAGCTTAGCGAGGGATTACTTAACAACTAATGAAAAACTGTTTTTT. Variable domain in full (rest from reference TRBV7-8 and TRBJ1-4): GAGVSQSPRYKVAKRGQDVALRCDPISGHVSLFWYQQALGQGPEFLTYFQNEAQLDKSGLPSDRFFAERPEGSVSTLKIQRTQQEDSAVYLCASSLARDYLTTNEKLFFGSGTQLSVL.

The V gene is TRBV2, the J gene TRBJ2-7; D not certain. Trimming stripped 4 bases from V and 0 bases from J, with 10 bases between. There are 14 residues in the CDR3. Germline V gene sequence: CDR1 SNHLY, CDR2 FYNNEI. The CDR3 here is CASSGQVLSYEQYF. CDR3 coding DNA: TGTGCCAGCAGTGGGCAGGTCCTCTCCTACGAGCAGTACTTC.

The chain uses TRBV6-6 and TRBJ1-5, with 7 bases that match TRBD1. V lost 6 bases and J lost 1; bases outside the gene matches: 6. CDR3 length: 15 amino acids. Germline CDR1 reads MNHNY; CDR2 reads SVGAGI (reference sequence). The CDR3 region has the DNA TGTGCCAGCAGATCACAGGGGACGAGCAATCAGCCCCAGCATTTT. It yields the protein CASRSQGTSNQPQHF.

This clone was seen only once. The rearrangement uses TRBV6-1 and TRBJ1-2; D not certain. Trimming pared 2 bases from V and 4 bases from J, leaving 8 bases between. The CDR3 sequence is 13 residues long. CDR1 and CDR2 (germline): MNHNS, SASEGT. In DNA form, the CDR3 reads TGTGCCAGCAGTGAAAGGGAGATCTATGGCTACACCTTC. Amino acid sequence: CASSEREIYGYTF.

V and J are TRBV20-1 and TRBJ2-7; D unclear. CDR1 DFQATT and CDR2 SNEGSKA come from the germline V gene (reference sequence). The CDR3 consists of 11 residues. Trimming shortened V by 3 bases and J by 3 bases, and 6 bases separated the two germline ends. Here the CDR3 reads CSARSGYEQYF. In DNA, the CDR3 is TGCAGTGCTAGGTCGGGCTACGAGCAGTACTTC.

V usage is TRBV4-1 and J usage is TRBJ1-2; D is ambiguous. This CDR3 contains 14 residues. From germline, CDR1 is MGHRA and CDR2 YSYEKL. Trimming shortened V by 1 base and J by 4 bases, and 10 bases separated the two germline ends. The CDR3 spells CASSQGSIIYGYTF. Here the CDR3 DNA reads TGCGCCAGCAGCCAAGGGAGCATCATCTATGGCTACACCTTC.

The chain uses TRBV19 and TRBJ2-2, with D perhaps TRBD1 (5 bases). Trimming cost V 2 bases and J 5 bases, with 18 bases left between them. The germline V gene encodes CDR1 LNHDA and CDR2 SQIVND (reference sequence). The CDR3 runs 17 residues. The CDR3 nucleotides read TGTGCCAGTAGTATAAGGCGAGGCAGGGAACAAACCGGGGAGCTGTTTTTT. Translation gives CASSIRRGREQTGELFF.

The J gene is TRBJ2-1, the V gene TRBV7-2, with D tentatively TRBD1 (5 bases). V lost 5 bases, J lost 9 bases, and 14 bases lay in between. Germline lookup yields CDR1 SGHTA and CDR2 FQGNSA. The CDR3 totals 13 residues. CDR3 amino acids: CASSLGASFEQFF. The CDR3 nucleotides are TGTGCCAGCAGCCTAGGGGCCTCCTTTGAGCAGTTCTTC.

This sequence joins TRBV5-4 and TRBJ2-4; no clear D gene. V lost 4 bases to trimming and J lost 1 base, with 18 bases between them. The CDR3 covers 17 residues. CDR1 and CDR2 (germline): SGHNT, YYREEE (reference sequence). The CDR3 here is CASSESEPATAKNIQYF. The CDR3 nucleotides are TGTGCCAGCAGCGAGAGCGAACCAGCGACGGCCAAAAACATTCAGTACTTC.

This clone was seen only once. The rearrangement joins TRBV30 to TRBJ1-3; D not resolved. The CDR3 contains 14 residues. Germline V gene data show CDR1 as GTSNPN and CDR2 as SVGIG (reference sequence). V was pared by 4 bases and J by 0 bases, with 10 bases between. CDR3 sequence reads: CAWTLSLSGNTIYF. The CDR3, as DNA: TGTGCCTGGACCCTCTCTCTCTCTGGAAACACCATATATTTT. Based on the CDR3 plus reference TRBV30 and TRBJ1-3, the full variable domain is SQTIHQWPATLVQPVGSPLSLECTVEGTSNPNLYWYRQAAGRGLQLLFYSVGIGQISSEVPQNLSASRPQDRQFILSSKKLLLSDSGFYLCAWTLSLSGNTIYFGEGSWLTVV.

This clone was counted a single time. The chain employs TRBV29-1 and TRBJ1-2; the D gene is possibly TRBD1 (5 bases). Trimming took off 4 bases at V and 0 bases at J, with 18 bases between the two ends. This CDR3 comprises 16 residues. Looked up from germline, CDR1 is SQVTM and CDR2 is ANQGSEA. In nucleotides, the CDR3 is TGCAGCGTTGGGGGCCACGAACCGCTAGCTAACTATGGCTACACCTTC. Translation: CSVGGHEPLANYGYTF.

This rearrangement joins TRBV4-1 to TRBJ2-5; 11 bases align to TRBD2. The CDR3 runs 16 residues. With 0 bases clipped from V and 5 bases from J, the junction kept 5 bases outside the gene matches. CDR1 and CDR2 (germline): MGHRA, YSYEKL. DNA of the CDR3: TGCGCCAGCAGCCAAGAGACTAGCGGGAATAGGGAGACCCAGTACTTC. Translating it yields CASSQETSGNRETQYF.

The V call is TRBV28, the J call TRBJ2-3, with 10 bases that match TRBD2. There are 18 residues in the CDR3. Trimming at V came to 4 bases and at J to 5 bases, leaving 15 bases not matched to a gene. Germline V CDR1 and CDR2: MDHEN, SYDVKM. CDR3 DNA sequence: TGTGCCAGCAGTTCAATTTATAGCGGGAGGCATGATGGAGATACGCAGTATTTT. Its translation: CASSSIYSGRHDGDTQYF.

This chain connects TRBV4-1 to TRBJ1-2, with D possibly TRBD1 on 6 matching bases. The CDR3 loop spans 15 amino acids. The germline gives CDR1 MGHRA, CDR2 YSYEKL. V was trimmed by 1 base and J by 6 bases, leaving 15 bases between them. The CDR3: CASSQGPPNRDGYTF. The CDR3 nucleotides read TGCGCCAGCAGCCAAGGGCCACCTAACAGGGATGGCTACACCTTC.

The CDR3 DNA follows: TGTGCCAGCAGCTTAGGAGGAGGGAGCGCCCCATACAATGAGCAGTTCTTC. As protein: CASSLGGGSAPYNEQFF. The chain is built from TRBV7-6 and TRBJ2-1; tentative D call: TRBD2 (6 bases). The length of the CDR3 is 17 residues. Trimming took off 1 base at V and 4 bases at J, with 17 bases between the two ends. CDR1 SGHVS and CDR2 FNYEAQ come from the germline V gene.

The gene calls are TRBV9 and TRBJ1-4, with D hard to call. Trimming cost V 4 bases and J 2 bases, with 9 bases left between them. The CDR3 sequence is 14 residues long. The germline CDR1 and CDR2 sequences are SGDLS and YYNGEE. This CDR3 reads CASSPRGTNEKLFF. CDR3 in DNA: TGTGCCAGCAGCCCTCGGGGTACTAATGAAAAACTGTTTTTT.